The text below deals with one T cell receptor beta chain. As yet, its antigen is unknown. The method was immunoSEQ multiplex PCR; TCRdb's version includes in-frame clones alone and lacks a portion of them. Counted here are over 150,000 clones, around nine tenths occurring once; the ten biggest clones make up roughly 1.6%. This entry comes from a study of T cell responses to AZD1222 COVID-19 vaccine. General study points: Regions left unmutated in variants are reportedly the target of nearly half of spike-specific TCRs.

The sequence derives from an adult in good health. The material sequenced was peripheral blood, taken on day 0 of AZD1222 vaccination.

The DNA of the CDR3 is TGTGCCTGGAGCAGGGTCGGTGGCTACACCTTC. Translation: CAWSRVGGYTF. The chain joins TRBV30 to TRBJ1-2, with D maybe TRBD1 (5 bases). Germline loops: CDR1 GTSNPN, CDR2 SVGIG (reference sequence). The CDR3 covers 11 residues. Trimming removed 3 bases at V and 7 bases at J, with 9 bases between.